This TCR beta chain originates from a study of cytomegalovirus exposure and HLA in healthy donors. Use of 60 Vbeta and 13 Jbeta primers characterized the PCR. Data came from immunoSEQ multiplex PCR; TCRdb stores just in-frame clones and leaves some out. The data hold approximately 37,000 clones, with around 82% observed a single time. The V end was cut by 3 bases, the J end by 6 bases, with 21 bases between. Germline V gives CDR1 SGHVS, CDR2 FQNEAQ. This CDR3 region has 17 residues. This chain connects TRBV7-8 to TRBJ2-1; a possible D gene is TRBD1 (8 bases). The sequenced material came from PBMCs. This TCR came from a young woman in good health and CMV-seropositive. The CDR3 sequence: CASSFGGSLGTGNEQFF. In nucleotides, the CDR3 is TGTGCCAGCAGCTTCGGCGGGAGTCTCGGGACAGGCAATGAGCAGTTCTTC.